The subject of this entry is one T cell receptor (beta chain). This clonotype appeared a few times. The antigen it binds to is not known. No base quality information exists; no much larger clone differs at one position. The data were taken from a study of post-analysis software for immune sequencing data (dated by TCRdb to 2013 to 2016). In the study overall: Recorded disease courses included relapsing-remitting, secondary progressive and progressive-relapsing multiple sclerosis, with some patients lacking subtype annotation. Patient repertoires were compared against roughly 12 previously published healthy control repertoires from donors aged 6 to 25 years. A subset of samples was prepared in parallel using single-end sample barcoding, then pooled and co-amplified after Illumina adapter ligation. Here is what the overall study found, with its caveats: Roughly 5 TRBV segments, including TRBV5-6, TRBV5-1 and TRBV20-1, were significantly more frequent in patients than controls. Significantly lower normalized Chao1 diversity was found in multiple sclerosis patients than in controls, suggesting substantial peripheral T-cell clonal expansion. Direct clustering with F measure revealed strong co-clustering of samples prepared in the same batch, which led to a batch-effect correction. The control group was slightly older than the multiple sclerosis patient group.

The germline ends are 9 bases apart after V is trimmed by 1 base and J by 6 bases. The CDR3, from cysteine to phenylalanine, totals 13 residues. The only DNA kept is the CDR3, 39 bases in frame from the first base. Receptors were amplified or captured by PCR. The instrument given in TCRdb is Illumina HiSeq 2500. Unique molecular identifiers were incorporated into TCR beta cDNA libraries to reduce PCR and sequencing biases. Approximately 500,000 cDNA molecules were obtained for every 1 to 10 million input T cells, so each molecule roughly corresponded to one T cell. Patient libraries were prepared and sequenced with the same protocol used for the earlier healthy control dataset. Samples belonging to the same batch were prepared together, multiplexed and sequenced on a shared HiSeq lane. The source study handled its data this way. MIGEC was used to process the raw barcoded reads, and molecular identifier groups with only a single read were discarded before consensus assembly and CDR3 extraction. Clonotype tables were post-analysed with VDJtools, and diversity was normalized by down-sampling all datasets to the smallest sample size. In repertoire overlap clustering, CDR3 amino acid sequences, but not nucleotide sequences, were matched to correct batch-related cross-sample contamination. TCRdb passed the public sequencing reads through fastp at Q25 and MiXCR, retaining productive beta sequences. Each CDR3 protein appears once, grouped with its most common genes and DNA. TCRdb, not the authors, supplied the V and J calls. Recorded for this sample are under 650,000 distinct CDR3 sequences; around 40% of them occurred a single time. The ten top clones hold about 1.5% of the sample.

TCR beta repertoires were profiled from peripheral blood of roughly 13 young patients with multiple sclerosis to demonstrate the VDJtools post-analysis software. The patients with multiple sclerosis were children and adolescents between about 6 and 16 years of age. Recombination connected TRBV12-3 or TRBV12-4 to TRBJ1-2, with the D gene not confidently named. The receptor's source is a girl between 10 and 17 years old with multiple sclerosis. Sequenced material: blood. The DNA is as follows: TGTGCCAGCAGTTTAGGTGTGAGGGATGGCTACACCTTC. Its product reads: CASSLGVRDGYTF.